This T cell receptor beta chain was recovered during a study of T-cell reconstitution after alpha-beta-depleted transplantation in children. In regard to this clonotype: The target antigen is unknown.

Molecular barcoding with unique molecular identifiers was used for the TCRbeta library. TCRdb itself ran the PCR reads through MiXCR, one entry per CDR3 protein. In the table there are fewer than 400,000 distinct CDR3 sequences, roughly 25% of which are singletons. From germline, CDR1 is MGHRA and CDR2 YSYEKL. This CDR3 spans 12 amino acids. Trimming removed 0 bases at V and 14 bases at J, with 13 bases between. Whole-study results and caveats: Reportedly, roughly two months post-transplant, alpha-beta T cells arose from several hundred expanded graft clones. Newly generated T cells supplied most T-cell counts and diversity one year post-transplant. Diversity of TCRbeta at day 60 was high in some patients, arising from surviving recipient T cells and thymic progenitors.

This TCR was recovered from a male patient between 10 and 17 years old who had a stem cell transplant for acute lymphoblastic leukemia, so the T cells may come from the graft donor. This chain uses TRBV4-1 with TRBJ2-5; no clear D gene. Source: PBMCs, mostly from graft donor cells, taken 180 days after TCRalphabeta/CD19-depleted stem cell transplant. The CDR3 sequence is CASSQDLRSKYF. The CDR3 region has the DNA TGCGCCAGCAGCCAAGATCTAAGATCTAAATACTTC.